Below, 21 T cell receptor beta chains from the same sample are listed, as sequenced in a study of naive and memory T cell subsets. The library had UMIs added by 3' ligation of an oligonucleotide to TCR cDNA. Four PCR rounds used nested alpha and beta constant region primers plus the SP2 primer. From the UMI-ligation and nested PCR reads, TCRdb called clonotypes with MiXCR, one entry per CDR3 protein. The sample holds more than 25,000 distinct CDR3 sequences, around 5.2% seen once. The sequencing input was blood. The receptors were sampled from an adult in good health.

This clonotype was counted a few times. This sequence joins TRBV30 and TRBJ1-1; 7 bases map to TRBD1. Germline V lookup: CDR1 GTSNPN, CDR2 SVGIG (reference sequence). The CDR3 runs to 15 residues. V lost 1 base, J lost 0 bases, and 5 bases stayed unmatched. CDR3 sequence reads: CAWSAYRGVNTEAFF. The CDR3 DNA reads as TGTGCCTGGAGTGCCTACAGGGGCGTGAACACTGAAGCTTTCTTT.

This clonotype came up many times. This chain connects TRBV12-3 or TRBV12-4 to TRBJ2-7, with no clear D. This CDR3 has 14 residues. V lost 5 bases to trimming and J lost 4 bases, with 15 bases between them. CDR3 sequence reads: CASSPGPGNYEQYF. The CDR3 DNA reads TGTGCCAGCAGTCCAGGCCCAGGAAATTACGAGCAGTACTTC.

This clonotype was picked up many times. V usage is TRBV5-4 and J usage is TRBJ2-5, with 7 positions matching TRBD1. The germline CDR1 and CDR2 sequences are SGHNT and YYREEE (reference sequence). The trim removed 4 bases at V and 5 bases at J, leaving 8 bases unmatched. This CDR3 has 14 amino acids. The CDR3 protein is CASSTRQGGETQYF. The CDR3 coding sequence is TGTGCCAGCAGCACACGACAGGGCGGGGAGACCCAGTACTTC.

In its sample, this clonotype was seen many times. The chain joins TRBV30 to TRBJ2-3, with unresolved D. V lost 7 bases to trimming and J lost 1 base, with 9 bases between them. Germline CDR1 GTSNPN, CDR2 SVGIG (reference sequence). The CDR3 totals 12 residues. The CDR3: CASVKGTDTQYF. Written as DNA, the CDR3 is TGTGCCTCGGTTAAAGGCACAGATACGCAGTATTTT.

This clonotype was observed at least ten times. V is TRBV20-1 and J is TRBJ2-1; 12 positions agree with TRBD2. The CDR3 contains 15 residues. The germline V gene encodes CDR1 DFQATT and CDR2 SNEGSKA (reference sequence). V lost 0 bases to trimming and J lost 4 bases; unmatched junction nucleotides: 1. DNA for the CDR3: TGCAGTGCTAGAGATCTAGCGGGAGGGTACAATGAGCAGTTCTTC. It is translated as CSARDLAGGYNEQFF.

At least ten counts were recorded for this clonotype. The chain couples TRBV7-3 to TRBJ2-7, with 8 bases aligning to TRBD1. J gave up 5 bases and V 4 bases, and 13 bases lay outside the gene matches. CDR1 and CDR2 from the germline V gene are SGHTA and FQGTGA. This CDR3 has 16 amino acids. The CDR3: CASSSPGDRQDDEQYF. The CDR3 region has the DNA TGTGCCAGCAGCTCCCCCGGGGACAGGCAAGACGACGAGCAGTACTTC.

This clonotype was seen ten or more times. The rearrangement joins TRBV27 to TRBJ1-1, with 9 bases identical to TRBD1. Trimming at V came to 2 bases and at J to 3 bases, leaving 10 bases not matched to a gene. Looked up from germline, CDR1 is MNHEY and CDR2 is SMNVEV (reference sequence). This CDR3 is 17 amino acids long. CDR3 protein: CASSLRQGGYLDTEAFF. CDR3 DNA sequence: TGTGCCAGCAGTTTACGACAGGGGGGCTATCTGGACACTGAAGCTTTCTTT.

This clonotype has at least ten counts. This rearrangement joins TRBV2 to TRBJ2-2, with TRBD2 identical over 9 bases. The CDR3 spans 16 residues. Germline loops: CDR1 SNHLY, CDR2 FYNNEI. The ends lost 2 bases at V and 1 base at J; junction bases unmatched: 2. Written as DNA, the CDR3 is TGTGCCAGCAGTGAAAGCGGGAGGCTGAACACCGGGGAGCTGTTTTTT. The encoded protein is CASSESGRLNTGELFF.

This clonotype was recorded many times. CDR3 nucleotides: TGCAGTGCAAGTCCCGGGACTGTCGGAGAGACCCAGTACTTC. Translation gives CSASPGTVGETQYF. The V call is TRBV20-1, the J call TRBJ2-5, with D possibly matching TRBD2 (6 bases). The CDR3 has 14 amino acids. V lost 6 bases and J lost 4, with 18 bases in between. CDR1 DFQATT and CDR2 SNEGSKA come from the germline V gene (reference sequence).

This clonotype came up many times. The chain employs TRBV28 and TRBJ2-3; D call uncertain. This CDR3 has 16 amino acids. CDR1 is MDHEN, CDR2 SYDVKM, per germline. V gave up 3 bases and J gave up 0 bases, with 13 bases separating them. The CDR3 nucleotides are TGTGCCAGCAGTTTCGGCCTCCGCGATAGCACAGATACGCAGTATTTT. This gives the protein CASSFGLRDSTDTQYF.

This clonotype was seen many times. The rearrangement links TRBV29-1 to TRBJ1-5; 7 positions match TRBD1. V trimming: 6 bases; J trimming: 0 bases; junction bases outside the gene matches: 5. The CDR3 runs 14 residues. Per the germline V gene, CDR1 is SQVTM and CDR2 is ANQGSEA. The CDR3 DNA reads TGCAGCGTCTCGACAGGGTATAGCAATCAGCCCCAGCATTTT. Its translation: CSVSTGYSNQPQHF.

The V and J genes are TRBV7-3 and TRBJ2-1; the match to TRBD2 covers 7 bases. V was clipped by 0 bases and J by 6 bases; unmatched bases: 5. The CDR3 is made up of 15 amino acids. Germline assignment: CDR1 SGHTA and CDR2 FQGTGA. CDR3 DNA sequence: TGTGCCAGCAGCTTAACGGGGTCGGGGGGCAATGAGCAGTTCTTC. Its protein is CASSLTGSGGNEQFF.

This clonotype was seen at least ten times. V gene TRBV20-1 combines with J gene TRBJ2-5, with 8 bases aligning to TRBD1. V shed 4 bases and J 2 bases; nucleotides not matched to a gene: 3. Germline V gives CDR1 DFQATT, CDR2 SNEGSKA (reference sequence). This CDR3 has 13 amino acids. The CDR3 loop reads CSATRTGQETQYF. CDR3 nucleotide sequence: TGCAGTGCTACTCGGACAGGGCAAGAGACCCAGTACTTC.

This clonotype was picked up many times. The rearrangement joins TRBV6-5 to TRBJ1-2, with D possibly being TRBD1 (6 bases). Between the trimmed V and J ends, which lost 6 bases and 4 bases, there was a span of 18 bases. The germline V gene has CDR1 MNHEY and CDR2 SVGAGI. The length of the CDR3 is 15 residues. DNA of the CDR3: TGTGCCAGCAGGCAGGACACAGGGAAACTCTATGGCTACACCTTC. It is translated as CASRQDTGKLYGYTF.

The sample holds many counts of this clonotype. The chain carries TRBV25-1 and TRBJ2-2; TRBD1 might be the D (5 bases). In germline, CDR1 is MGHDK, CDR2 SYGVNS. There are 13 residues in the CDR3. V lost 4 bases and J 8 bases, leaving 11 bases between the germline ends. The CDR3 DNA sequence: TGTGCCAGCAGTGTTCAGGGCCCGGGGGAGCTGTTTTTT. Amino acid sequence: CASSVQGPGELFF.

This clonotype showed up many times. The V and J genes are TRBV20-1 and TRBJ2-2; tentatively, D is TRBD1 (6 bases). V lost 6 bases and J lost 3, with 14 bases in between. The CDR3 is made up of 14 amino acids. Germline V gene lookup returns CDR1 DFQATT and CDR2 SNEGSKA (reference sequence). The CDR3 sequence is CSASRGSDTGELFF. The CDR3 region has the DNA TGCAGTGCAAGCAGGGGTTCGGACACCGGGGAGCTGTTTTTT.

This clonotype has just a few counts. The rearrangement links TRBV7-9 to TRBJ2-7, with D possibly TRBD1 on 7 matching bases. Per the germline V gene, CDR1 is SEHNR and CDR2 is FQNEAQ (reference sequence). The CDR3 totals 16 residues. V was pared by 1 base and J by 3 bases, with 16 bases between. The CDR3 loop is CASSLGSAGTDYEQYF. CDR3 nucleotides: TGTGCCAGCAGCTTAGGGTCTGCGGGGACAGACTACGAGCAGTACTTC.

This clonotype came up many times. The genes are TRBV3-1 and TRBJ1-1, with 7 bases matching TRBD1. The germline V gene encodes CDR1 LGHDT and CDR2 YNNKEL (reference sequence). V dropped 2 bases and J dropped 10; count of bases not matched to a gene: 4. CDR3 length: 12 amino acids. The CDR3 nucleotides read TGTGCCAGCAGCCAATGGGGACAGAGAGCTTTCTTT. Translating gives CASSQWGQRAFF.

The chain is built from TRBV7-2 and TRBJ2-1, with D unclear. The CDR3 is 12 residues long. Trimming left V 1 base short and J 10 bases short, with 8 bases between. Germline V lookup: CDR1 SGHTA, CDR2 FQGNSA. The CDR3 reads CASSLVLFEQFF. The CDR3 DNA reads as TGTGCCAGCAGCTTAGTACTATTCGAGCAGTTCTTC.

The V and J genes are TRBV3-1 and TRBJ2-7; TRBD2 matches at 9 bases. V lost 2 bases to trimming and J lost 2 bases; unmatched junction nucleotides: 4. Germline CDR1 and CDR2: LGHDT and YNNKEL (reference sequence). CDR3 size: 15 residues. The CDR3: CASSQLASGTYEQYF. The CDR3 bases are TGTGCCAGCAGCCAATTGGCTAGCGGGACCTACGAGCAGTACTTC.

This clonotype was detected ten times or more. This chain connects TRBV29-1 to TRBJ2-7, with 9 bases that match TRBD2. Germline V gives CDR1 SQVTM, CDR2 ANQGSEA. Trimming cost V 3 bases and J 0 bases; bases outside gene matches: 12. The CDR3 runs to 17 residues. CDR3 sequence: CSVEGLAGSMSSYEQYF. DNA of the CDR3: TGCAGCGTTGAGGGGCTAGCGGGGTCCATGAGCTCCTACGAGCAGTACTTC.